Listed here is a single T cell receptor beta chain. This clonotype was observed a handful of times. The target of this receptor is not known. Per-base qualities were not stored, and no clone one base away is much larger. These data come from a study of response to subunit inactivated influenza vaccine (dated by TCRdb to 2016 to 2019). Background on the whole study: Deep quantitative T cell receptor repertoire profiling was used in the study to track responses to a trivalent subunit inactivated influenza vaccine.

The CDR3 measures 15 amino acids from cysteine to phenylalanine. Here the CDR3 DNA is all that survives: 45 bases in frame from base 1. V is reduced by 6 bases and J by 7 bases, leaving a spacing of 16 bases between them. CDR1 and CDR2, looked up from the germline V gene, are MNHNS and SASEGT. The library was made by RT-PCR. TCRdb lists the instrument as Illumina HiSeq 2500. TCRdb took the public reads, trimmed them with fastp at Q25, ran MiXCR for clone calling and kept in-frame beta chains. A single entry per CDR3 protein holds the most common genes and DNA from its merged rows. The sample table lists about 780,000 distinct CDR3 sequences, roughly 20% of them with a count of one. 9.5% to 13% of the sample lies in the top ten. What the authors observed across the whole study: It was suggested by the authors that each seasonal influenza vaccination may recruit only a limited number of new T cells.

Recombination linked TRBV6-1 to TRBJ1-6; D gene: possibly TRBD1, on 5 matching bases. Sequencing was performed on PBMCs from blood, taken around 5 days after vaccination. This TCR was sampled from a man aged 45-65 years who received an inactivated influenza vaccine. Donor details come from another sample of the same person, matched by shared clones. The nucleotide sequence reads as follows: TGTGCCAGCAGAAATCCGGGACGCTTAAATTCACCCCTCCACTTT. Its coded protein is CASRNPGRLNSPLHF.